These T cell receptor beta chains were read from a single sample in a study of blood T cell repertoires in COVID-19. The repertoire was sequenced with immunoSEQ multiplex PCR; TCRdb's copy has only in-frame clones and lacks some. The sample gives some 74,000 clones, around 80% of which show up once; approximately 12% is in the top ten. The sample taken for sequencing was peripheral blood. These receptors all stem from a human donor in a cohort sampled during active COVID-19. Each CDR3 is given with its conserved first and last residue. The D gene is left open where the match is weak. Clone size is not always given. Where it is, it says once, few, many or a class for expanded clones.

>-|TRBV6-2/TRBV6-3|-|TRBJ2-2
CASSQGRTGELFF
TGTGCCAGCAGTCAGGGGAGAACCGGGGAGCTGTTTTTT
>-|TRBV30|TRBD1|TRBJ2-1
CAWGPGQTGHEQFF
TGTGCCTGGGGCCCGGGACAGACCGGGCATGAGCAGTTCTTC
>-|TRBV11-3|TRBD1|TRBJ1-3
CASSLGTAARFGNTIYF
TGTGCCAGCAGCTTGGGGACAGCCGCAAGGTTCGGAAACACCATATATTTT
>-|TRBV3-1/TRBV3-2|-|TRBJ2-3
CASSQDTGRLGTQYF
TGTGCCAGCAGCCAAGATACAGGGCGGCTTGGTACGCAGTATTTT
>few|TRBV15|-|TRBJ1-2
CATSRDSRDYGYTF
TGTGCCACCAGCAGAGATTCCAGGGACTATGGCTACACCTTC
>-|TRBV30|-|TRBJ1-5
CAWTQGWGDQPQHF
TGTGCCTGGACCCAGGGATGGGGCGATCAGCCCCAGCATTTT
>-|TRBV3-1/TRBV3-2|TRBD1|TRBJ2-7
CASSPGQGVTYEQYF
TGTGCCAGCAGCCCAGGCCAGGGGGTTACCTACGAGCAGTACTTC
>-|TRBV30|TRBD2|TRBJ2-1
CAWDSGGRNEQFF
TGTGCCTGGGATAGCGGGGGTCGAAATGAGCAGTTCTTC
>-|TRBV19|TRBD1|TRBJ2-7
CASSNRGQNSYEQYF
TGTGCCAGTAGTAACAGGGGGCAAAACTCCTACGAGCAGTACTTC
>-|TRBV4-1|TRBD1|TRBJ1-2
CASSQIGQGVYGYTF
TGCGCCAGCAGCCAGATTGGGCAGGGGGTCTATGGCTACACCTTC
>-|TRBV2|-|TRBJ1-3
CASSEEAPRFGNTIYF
TGTGCCAGCAGTGAGGAGGCCCCCCGGTTCGGAAACACCATATATTTT
>-|TRBV7-2|-|TRBJ1-2
CASSLEAGFRRGYTF
TGTGCCAGCAGCTTAGAGGCAGGGTTCCGTCGTGGCTACACCTTC
>once|TRBV7-6|TRBD1|TRBJ2-7
CASSLTDRDPYEQYF
TGTGCCAGCAGCCTAACGGACAGGGATCCCTACGAGCAGTACTTC
>medium-sized|TRBV5-1|-|TRBJ1-2
CASSPDGGPGANYGYTF
TGCGCCAGCAGCCCCGACGGGGGGCCCGGCGCTAACTATGGCTACACCTTC
>-|TRBV14|-|TRBJ2-5
CASSQRADKGAVETQYF
TGTGCCAGCAGCCAAAGGGCCGATAAAGGGGCGGTAGAGACCCAGTACTTC
>-|TRBV10-3|-|TRBJ1-6
CAISDLSGRSSPLHF
TGTGCCATCAGTGATCTGTCCGGGAGATCCTCACCCCTCCACTTT
>-|TRBV7-3|TRBD2|TRBJ2-1
CASSLTFSSGGAYSYNEQFF
TGTGCCAGCAGCTTAACGTTCTCAAGCGGGGGGGCGTATTCCTACAATGAGCAGTTCTTC
>-|TRBV7-9|-|TRBJ2-3
CASSWFSEGTDTQYF
TGTGCCAGCAGCTGGTTTAGCGAGGGCACAGATACGCAGTATTTT
>-|TRBV5-1|TRBD2|TRBJ2-1
CASRLAGVREQFF
TGCGCCAGCAGACTAGCGGGAGTGCGTGAGCAGTTCTTC
>once|TRBV9|-|TRBJ2-6
CASSVGGAGANVLTF
TGTGCCAGCAGCGTAGGGGGGGCTGGGGCCAACGTCCTGACTTTC
>few|TRBV18|TRBD2|TRBJ2-1
CASSQEAGGSYNEQFF
TGTGCCAGCTCACAGGAGGCGGGAGGTTCCTACAATGAGCAGTTCTTC
>-|TRBV5-1|TRBD2|TRBJ2-1
CASSFGGGAFSGNEQFF
TGCGCCAGCAGCTTTGGCGGGGGGGCTTTTTCAGGGAATGAGCAGTTCTTC
>-|TRBV18|TRBD1|TRBJ2-5
CASSRDRQGWETQYF
TGTGCCAGCTCACGCGACAGACAGGGGTGGGAGACCCAGTACTTC
>few|TRBV6-2/TRBV6-3|-|TRBJ1-1
CASSYLGQSEAFF
TGTGCCAGCAGTTACTTAGGACAGTCTGAAGCTTTCTTT